This T cell receptor (beta chain) was found in a study of shared clonotypes between healthy human individuals (TCRdb year 2020). Background for the entire study: The cohort comprised a couple of women and three men aged 18 to 49 years. To estimate repertoire size and how much clonotypes are shared between individuals, the study performed deep sequencing of blood TCR repertoires from five healthy adults. Per donor, leukapheresis produced somewhere between about 0.94 and 9.5 billion PBMCs. For each donor, CD4 naive and CD4 memory were each run on three plates, CD8 naive on two plates, and CD8 memory on one plate. Libraries were prepared and TCR repertoires were sequenced by different laboratories using diverse techniques, in order to increase sequencing depth and limit assay-specific biases. Overall study outcomes, separate from this receptor: Larger estimated clonotype richness was generally found for naive subsets than for memory subsets. Even with the large sequencing depth, rarefaction of the sorted-subset datasets indicated that sequencing was incomplete. Clonotypes shared by all four sorted-subset donors showed higher generation probabilities than non-shared clonotypes. Because the study included a small number of donors, the genetic and exposure-history diversity represented was limited. Pairwise subsampling led to the expectation that sequencing depth would affect the degree of clonotype sharing among donors. Sampling was restricted to blood, and TCR repertoires in tissue are likely to differ from TCR repertoires in blood. When a handful of donors were compared, the shared fraction of clonotypes was roughly 5% for naive CD4, 3% to 4% for naive CD8, 2.3% for memory CD4, and 0.35% to 0.4% for memory CD8.

The donors were healthy, HIV-negative adults with no recently reported acute infections or vaccinations. Every donor was a Caucasian adult living in Nashville, Tennessee, USA. CD4+ T cells were enriched through magnetic negative selection, after which naive cells were positively selected on CD45RA and the remaining negative fraction served as the memory subset. Blood was collected by leukapheresis, and PBMCs were isolated by Ficoll-Histopaque density gradient centrifugation and then cryopreserved in liquid nitrogen vapor phase. Analytical flow cytometry was used to check the purity and quantity of each magnetically sorted T cell population. From each sorted fraction, genomic DNA was isolated and quantified by UV absorbance on a Nanodrop 2000c. According to the germline V gene, CDR1 reads SGHTA and CDR2 reads FQGNSA. The CDR3 spans 15 residues, from the cysteine through the phenylalanine. The DNA shown is the 45-base CDR3, in frame from base 1. V is pruned by 4 bases and J by 1 base, leaving 3 bases of the junction without a gene match.

Using the deep immunoSEQ assay, TCR CDR3 regions were amplified from genomic DNA by multiplex PCR. Extracted genomic DNA from each cell subset was distributed evenly across all wells of several immunoSEQ 96-well plates, and each plate was treated as a replicate. For sorted subsets, each replicate PCR was loaded with 200 ng genomic DNA, equivalent to 32,000 or so T cell genomes. Purified libraries were measured with a Qubit 3.0 fluorometer, size-checked on a Bioanalyzer 2100, and measured again with the KAPA Library Quantification kit. Each immunoSEQ 96-well plate was sequenced on its own single-read 150-cycle Illumina NextSeq 550 flow cell. Per the original workflow: Because the immunoSEQ output held only junctional sequences and lacked quality scores, the filtering could not match the filtering applied to full-length reads. To assign V/J genes and CDR3, sequences were annotated using PyIR, a Python wrapper for IgBLAST v1.9, with IMGT germline references. Any read was removed if the V/J assignment was weak (E-value above 1e-6), the CDR3 was missing, or the read contained stop codons, out-of-frame junctions, or ambiguous translated residues. V3J clonotypes were defined as sequences sharing an identical inferred V gene, J gene, and CDR3 amino acid sequence. To compute the percentage overlap between repertoires, the number of shared unique clonotypes was divided by the size of the smaller repertoire. RTK rarefaction, the Chao1 estimator, and Recon v2.1 estimates of unobserved clonotypes were used to assess repertoire richness. For all TCRbeta clonotypes obtained by the gDNA method from a few donors, generation probabilities were computed with OLGA. In its TCRdb copy, this immuneACCESS table keeps in-frame sequences only and misses some clones. Where compared with another copy, unresolved V genes explain less than half of these, and the others have no known cause. Clone size and the V and J calls come from that table; the DNA yielded D and trimming. The sample data list 1 million to 1.3 million clones, and 75% to 85% of these were observed just once. The leading ten clones occupy around 0.61% of the sample.

On this clone itself: Its antigen is still unknown. No much larger clone exists at a distance of one base, and base qualities are not known.

Specimen: memory CD4+ T cells from PBMCs. Per the publication, the cell subset or site label means: CD45RA-negative fraction. The source is a man in his late teens or twenties in good health. Some clones in this sample may be carry-over from other donors' samples. The chain employs TRBV7-2 and TRBJ2-3; TRBD2 matches 9 bases in the middle. The CDR3 region has the sequence CASSYSGSGTDTQYF. In nucleotide form, the sequence is TGTGCCAGCAGCTATAGCGGGAGTGGCACAGATACGCAGTATTTT.